This TCR beta chain was identified during a study of CD8 T cells in ankylosing spondylitis (dated by TCRdb to about 2017). Regarding the study in general: T cell receptor beta repertoires were profiled in healthy donors and ankylosing spondylitis patients so that disease-linked TCR variants could be found. In total, the full study cohort was made up of roughly 110 healthy donors and 25 ankylosing spondylitis patients. Peripheral blood was sampled, and synovial fluid was additionally collected from ankylosing spondylitis patients.

Between the V and J ends, shortened by 1 base and 8 bases respectively, the junction contains 11 bases. The germline V gene (reference sequence) yields SEHNR for CDR1 and FQNEAQ for CDR2. Taken from cysteine to phenylalanine, the CDR3 has 13 residues. The read is trimmed to its CDR3 DNA, 39 bases read in frame from base 1. Overall study outcomes, separate from this receptor: The disease-linked clones had a CD8+ phenotype and were found at relatively low frequencies in peripheral blood. Some of the motif variants had been reported before in the synovial fluid and blood of reactive arthritis patients, a finding that suggests common disease-initiation mechanisms. The disease-linked clones were reported as significantly enriched in matched synovial fluid samples from ankylosing spondylitis patients. A TCR beta motif of about eight highly homologous amino acid variants appeared characteristic of blood from ankylosing spondylitis patients.

As to this clonotype: Its antigen is unknown. There are no base qualities to consult, and no much larger clone falls within one base.

For sequencing, an Illumina HiSeq 2500 was employed. Quantitative 5'-RACE with molecular barcodes was used to prepare TCR beta libraries. Turning to the authors' computational methods: A new computational method based on a probabilistic model of VDJ rearrangement was used to identify disease-linked TCR variants. Using fastp trimming at Q25 and MiXCR clonotype assembly, TCRdb reanalyzed the public sequencing data and kept in-frame beta chains. All rows with the same CDR3 protein become a single entry with the most common DNA and genes. The V and J calls and clone size are TCRdb's, not the authors'. Recorded for this sample are some 800,000 distinct CDR3 sequences; 10% to 15% of them occurred a single time. The ten biggest clones cover around 0.51% of the sample.

Input material: blood, either unsorted or a sorted T cell fraction (not recorded which). The sequence was collected from a male donor with ankylosing spondylitis. Recombination linked TRBV7-9 to TRBJ1-2, with no confidently assigned D gene. The sequenced DNA is TGTGCCAGCAGCTTAGTGGCCCTTGGGGGCTACACCTTC. The resulting protein is CASSLVALGGYTF.